This passage covers 32 T cell receptor beta chains from one sample sequenced in a study of T cells after yellow fever vaccination. TCRdb reprocessed the 5' RACE reads via MiXCR and lists one record per CDR3 protein. The sample has roughly 63,000 distinct CDR3 sequences, approximately 8% seen once; the top ten hold 30% to 45%. This specimen consisted of CD8+ T cells sorted from PBMCs, obtained 15 days after the yellow fever booster vaccination. These receptors all stem from a man aged 25-40 years who received the YFV17D yellow fever vaccine.

This clonotype came up many times. The rearrangement joins TRBV7-9 to TRBJ2-2; D is possibly TRBD1 or TRBD2 (5 bases each). Germline CDR1 and CDR2: SEHNR and FQNEAQ (reference sequence). The CDR3 runs 16 residues. The germline V and J ends were trimmed by 6 bases and 6 bases, with 20 bases remaining between them. CDR3 amino acids: CASRTNRDLGAGELFF. The CDR3 DNA reads TGTGCCAGCAGAACTAATCGGGACCTAGGTGCCGGGGAGCTGTTTTTT. Looking up the rest from reference TRBV7-9 and TRBJ2-2 gives the full variable domain: DTGVSQNPRHKITKRGQNVTFRCDPISEHNRLYWYRQTLGQGPEFLTYFQNEAQLEKSRLLSDRFSAERPKGSFSTLEIQRTEQGDSAMYLCASRTNRDLGAGELFFGEGSRLTVL.

This clonotype was seen repeatedly, ten times or more. V and J are TRBV6-5 and TRBJ1-2; D remains ambiguous. The germline gives CDR1 MNHEY, CDR2 SVGAGI. With 2 bases removed from V and 2 bases from J, the gap between germline ends came to 6 bases. This CDR3 contains 13 residues. CDR3 bases: TGTGCCAGCAGTTACCCCGGGAACTATGGCTACACCTTC. Translated, it gives CASSYPGNYGYTF.

In this sample, this clonotype turned up a few times. This sequence joins TRBV5-1 and TRBJ2-1; TRBD1 is a possible D gene (6 bases). There are 16 residues in the CDR3. With 4 bases removed from V and 2 bases from J, the gap between germline ends came to 16 bases. Germline-derived CDR1 and CDR2 are SGHRS and YFSETQ. Here the CDR3 reads CASSPGVLRAYNEQFF. CDR3 nucleotide sequence: TGCGCCAGCAGCCCAGGGGTCCTACGGGCCTACAATGAGCAGTTCTTC.

This clonotype was seen at least ten times. The rearrangement links TRBV6-2 or TRBV6-3 to TRBJ2-7, with 7 nucleotides matching TRBD2. Germline loops: CDR1 MNHEY, CDR2 SVGEGT. Losses at the gene ends were 0 bases for V and 3 bases for J; bases not matched to a gene: 5. This CDR3 comprises 15 residues. The CDR3 coding sequence is TGTGCCAGCAGTTACTCGGGCAGCGGGGACTACGAGCAGTACTTC. It encodes CASSYSGSGDYEQYF.

This clonotype was seen repeatedly, ten times or more. This chain links TRBV7-2 with TRBJ1-5; 11 bases match TRBD1. The CDR3 length is 15 residues. Germline CDR1 is SGHTA and CDR2 is FQGNSA. The DNA for the CDR3 is TGTGCTTCTGGGACAGGGGGTGGTTACAATCAGCCCCAGCATTTT. Translation: CASGTGGGYNQPQHF.

This clonotype was picked up many times. This chain uses TRBV29-1 with TRBJ2-7; 7 nucleotides align to TRBD1. Germline CDR1 is SQVTM and CDR2 is ANQGSEA. The J segment lost 6 bases and the V segment lost 4 bases, leaving 12 bases of the junction unmatched. This CDR3 region has 14 residues. The CDR3 protein is CSVAVGDSLPEQYF. For the CDR3, the DNA is TGCAGCGTTGCCGTGGGGGACAGTTTACCCGAGCAGTACTTC.

At least ten counts were recorded for this clonotype. The genes are TRBV12-3 or TRBV12-4 and TRBJ2-7; D is uncertain. Trimming stripped 6 bases from V and 0 bases from J, with 15 bases between. The CDR3 spans 15 residues. The CDR3 nucleotides read TGTGCCAGCAGCACCCCTATAACAGCCTCCTACGAGCAGTACTTC. Amino acids: CASSTPITASYEQYF.

This clonotype was seen repeatedly, ten times or more. The genes are TRBV30 and TRBJ1-6; D gene ambiguous. CDR1 GTSNPN and CDR2 SVGIG come from the germline V gene (reference sequence). The CDR3 extends over 15 amino acids. Trimming stripped 0 bases from V and 2 bases from J, with 8 bases between. Written as DNA, the CDR3 is TGTGCCTGGAGTGTGGATGAGCCCTATAATTCACCCCTCCACTTT. Its protein product is CAWSVDEPYNSPLHF.

This clonotype was seen at least ten times. The rearrangement uses TRBV13 and TRBJ2-1, with 9 bases that match TRBD1. V dropped 4 bases and J dropped 6; count of bases not matched to a gene: 4. The length of the CDR3 is 14 residues. Germline V gene data show CDR1 as PRHDT and CDR2 as FYEKMQ (reference sequence). CDR3 nucleotide sequence: TGTGCCAGCAGCTCGGGACAGGGTCCCAATGAGCAGTTCTTC. It translates to CASSSGQGPNEQFF.

This clonotype was picked up many times. The rearrangement links TRBV29-1 to TRBJ2-1; weak D call: TRBD1 (5 bases). The V gene lost 6 bases and the J gene lost 4 bases, with 13 bases spanning the gap. This CDR3 contains 13 residues. Germline V gene data show CDR1 as SQVTM and CDR2 as ANQGSEA. The CDR3 loop is CSVVGQVYNEQFF. The CDR3 coding sequence is TGCAGCGTAGTAGGACAAGTTTACAATGAGCAGTTCTTC.

This clonotype was picked up many times. This chain joins TRBV7-2 and TRBJ2-7; TRBD1 is a possible D gene (6 bases). The CDR3 totals 14 residues. Per the germline V gene, CDR1 is SGHTA and CDR2 is FQGNSA. V was cut by 4 bases and J by 3 bases, with 13 bases left in between. CDR3 region: CASSYGQTFYEQYF. CDR3 coding DNA: TGTGCCAGCAGCTATGGACAGACTTTCTACGAGCAGTACTTC.

In its sample, this clonotype was seen many times. This sequence joins TRBV9 and TRBJ2-5; 7 bases line up with TRBD2. The J segment lost 5 bases and the V segment lost 0 bases, leaving 7 bases of the junction unmatched. The germline CDR1 and CDR2 sequences are SGDLS and YYNGEE. The CDR3 consists of 15 residues. CDR3 in DNA: TGTGCCAGCAGCGTAGAAGATAGCGGGCGGGAGACCCAGTACTTC. It specifies CASSVEDSGRETQYF.

This clonotype counts as medium-sized. In DNA form, the CDR3 reads TGTGCCAGCAGCGTAGGGGGGGACTCCTACGAGCAGTACTTC. It codes for CASSVGGDSYEQYF. The chain has TRBV9 and TRBJ2-7, with D possibly being TRBD2 (6 bases). Per germline, CDR1 SGDLS and CDR2 YYNGEE. Trimming stripped 0 bases from V and 0 bases from J, with 7 bases between. The CDR3 totals 14 residues.

The table lists this clonotype with many counts. V and J are TRBV4-1 and TRBJ2-7; 8 bases match TRBD1. The ends lost 2 bases at V and 2 bases at J; junction bases unmatched: 8. CDR1 MGHRA and CDR2 YSYEKL come from the germline V gene. There are 16 residues in the CDR3. The CDR3 spells CASSQHGTGITYEQYF. CDR3 DNA: TGCGCCAGCAGCCAACATGGGACAGGTATTACCTACGAGCAGTACTTC.

This clonotype was picked up many times. The CDR3 DNA is TGTGCCACCAGCAGAGGCATTGAGCCAGGGCCTAGGTTAGTAGCTTTCTTT. Its translation is CATSRGIEPGPRLVAFF. V gene TRBV15 combines with J gene TRBJ1-1, with a possible D match to TRBD1 (5 bases). The ends were cut back, 1 base at V and 10 bases at J, with 25 bases in the middle. Germline V CDR1 and CDR2: LNHNV, YYDKDF (reference sequence). The CDR3 loop spans 17 amino acids.

This clonotype appeared many times. The rearrangement joins TRBV5-1 to TRBJ2-1, with 10 bases matching TRBD2. The CDR3 loop spans 16 amino acids. Germline CDR1 and CDR2: SGHRS and YFSETQ. Trimming took 4 bases from V and 8 from J; bases not matched to a gene: 12. The DNA for the CDR3 is TGCGCCAGCAGCCTGGAGGGGGTAGCGGGAGGTGATGAGCAGTTCTTC. It translates to CASSLEGVAGGDEQFF.

This clonotype was picked up many times. V gene TRBV7-2 combines with J gene TRBJ2-3; 9 positions match TRBD2. The CDR3 is 16 amino acids. With V trimmed by 6 bases and J by 4 bases, 11 bases remained unmatched. The germline gives CDR1 SGHTA, CDR2 FQGNSA. CDR3 in amino acids: CASRSLAGTVPDTQYF. The CDR3 bases are TGTGCCAGCAGATCCCTAGCGGGGACGGTTCCAGATACGCAGTATTTT.

The chain carries TRBV13 and TRBJ2-7; D is possibly TRBD1 or TRBD2 (5 bases each). CDR3 length: 12 residues. Germline V CDR1 and CDR2: PRHDT, FYEKMQ (reference sequence). V shed 4 bases and J shed 7 bases, with 11 bases lying between them. The CDR3 here is CASSSGTQEQYF. The CDR3 coding sequence is TGTGCCAGCAGCTCCGGGACCCAAGAGCAGTACTTC.

The table lists this clonotype with many counts. V is TRBV15 and J is TRBJ2-6; no clear D. The V end was cut by 1 base, the J end by 0 bases, with 16 bases between. Germline V gives CDR1 LNHNV, CDR2 YYDKDF (reference sequence). This CDR3 has 19 residues. The CDR3 DNA reads TGTGCCACCAGCAGAGTTGAGATTTGGGCATCCTCTGGGGCCAACGTCCTGACTTTC. It specifies CATSRVEIWASSGANVLTF.

This chain joins TRBV7-9 and TRBJ2-7, with 9 bases aligning to TRBD2. Unmatched junction bases numbered 13, after V lost 5 bases and J lost 2 bases. The CDR3 runs to 17 residues. Germline V gives CDR1 SEHNR, CDR2 FQNEAQ (reference sequence). The CDR3 DNA follows: TGTGCCAGCAGCGCCCAGCCGCCCCGCGGGAGGGCCTACGAGCAGTACTTC. This codes for CASSAQPPRGRAYEQYF.

This clonotype was seen only a few times. V and J are TRBV12-3 or TRBV12-4 and TRBJ1-1; weak D call: TRBD1 (5 bases). The CDR3 is 15 residues long. The V and J ends lost 7 bases and 1 base respectively, with 16 bases between them. Here the CDR3 reads CASIPLGQGNTEAFF. The DNA of the CDR3 is TGTGCCAGCATTCCCTTAGGGCAGGGGAACACTGAAGCTTTCTTT.

V and J are TRBV9 and TRBJ2-7; TRBD1 agrees at 7 bases. Germline-derived CDR1 and CDR2 are SGDLS and YYNGEE. V shed 0 bases, J shed 5 bases, and the junction held 2 bases outside the gene matches. The CDR3 has 13 residues. CDR3 in amino acids: CASSVGQGDEQYF. The DNA for the CDR3 is TGTGCCAGCAGCGTAGGGCAGGGGGACGAGCAGTACTTC.

This clonotype was observed at least ten times. Here the CDR3 DNA reads TGTGCCAGCCGACTTACACTAGCGTCGGACAATGAGCAGTTCTTC. Its translation: CASRLTLASDNEQFF. This chain joins TRBV6-2 or TRBV6-3 and TRBJ2-1; 7 nucleotides match TRBD2. The CDR3 is 15 residues long. Germline CDR1 and CDR2: MNHEY and SVGEGT. V trimming: 8 bases; J trimming: 5 bases; junction bases outside the gene matches: 12.

This clonotype was detected ten times or more. This chain uses TRBV7-2 with TRBJ1-6, with D maybe TRBD1 (5 bases). CDR3 length: 15 residues. The germline V gene encodes CDR1 SGHTA and CDR2 FQGNSA. V was clipped by 1 base and J by 10 bases, with 14 bases between them. The CDR3 loop reads CASSLGGGSGSPLHF. The CDR3 region has the DNA TGTGCCAGCAGCTTAGGGGGGGGATCCGGCTCACCCCTCCACTTT.

This clonotype appeared many times. J is TRBJ2-1 and V is TRBV20-1, with 8 bases aligning to TRBD1. CDR3 length: 14 amino acids. Unmatched junction bases numbered 10, after V lost 6 bases and J lost 6 bases. Germline CDR1 reads DFQATT; CDR2 reads SNEGSKA (reference sequence). DNA of the CDR3: TGCAGTGCAGATGGACAGGGAATGATCAATGAGCAGTTCTTC. Amino acid sequence: CSADGQGMINEQFF.

The V gene is TRBV5-1, the J gene TRBJ1-2; D gene uncertain. CDR1 SGHRS and CDR2 YFSETQ come from the germline V gene. V shed 0 bases and J shed 5 bases, with 8 bases lying between them. The CDR3 sequence is 13 residues long. The CDR3 sequence: CASSLVVKYGYTF. In DNA, the CDR3 is TGCGCCAGCAGCTTGGTTGTTAAATATGGCTACACCTTC.

This clonotype was observed at least ten times. V usage is TRBV6-1 and J usage is TRBJ2-1; D is unresolved. The CDR3 totals 12 residues. From germline, CDR1 is MNHNS and CDR2 SASEGT. Trimming shortened V by 7 bases and J by 8 bases, and 12 bases separated the two germline ends. The CDR3 is CASTPPWHEQFF. The CDR3 nucleotides read TGTGCCAGCACGCCTCCATGGCATGAGCAGTTCTTC.

The table lists this clonotype with many counts. The chain combines TRBV25-1 with TRBJ2-1; no reliable D call. V was clipped by 6 bases and J by 7 bases, with 10 bases between them. Looked up from germline, CDR1 is MGHDK and CDR2 is SYGVNS. This CDR3 spans 12 amino acids. The CDR3 spells CASRVPGNEQFF. CDR3 bases: TGTGCCAGCAGGGTTCCGGGTAATGAGCAGTTCTTC.

This clonotype was seen ten or more times. The chain carries TRBV9 and TRBJ2-1, with 7 bases lining up with TRBD2. The germline gives CDR1 SGDLS, CDR2 YYNGEE. The CDR3 spans 17 residues. The J segment lost 1 base and the V segment lost 3 bases, leaving 10 bases of the junction unmatched. CDR3 sequence (DNA): TGTGCCAGCAGCGATTCCGGGAGGCTTGGGTCCTACAATGAGCAGTTCTTC. Translating gives CASSDSGRLGSYNEQFF. The whole variable domain, remainder taken from reference TRBV9 and TRBJ2-1, is DSGVTQTPKHLITATGQRVTLRCSPRSGDLSVYWYQQSLDQGLQFLIQYYNGEERAKGNILERFSAQQFPDLHSELNLSSLELGDSALYFCASSDSGRLGSYNEQFFGPGTRLTVL.

The rearrangement links TRBV10-3 to TRBJ2-1; weak D call: TRBD2 (5 bases). V shed 9 bases and J shed 0 bases, with 21 bases lying between them. Germline values: CDR1 ENHRY, CDR2 SYGVKD. The CDR3 has 17 amino acids. The CDR3: CAITGAVPGSSYNEQFF. In DNA, the CDR3 is TGTGCCATTACCGGAGCGGTGCCGGGCAGCTCCTACAATGAGCAGTTCTTC.

At least ten counts were recorded for this clonotype. The chain joins TRBV7-9 to TRBJ2-1; 8 bases align to TRBD1. J lost 7 bases, V lost 0 bases, and 5 bases had no gene match. CDR3 length: 15 residues. From germline, CDR1 is SEHNR and CDR2 FQNEAQ (reference sequence). CDR3 loop: CASSLAQGAWNEQFF. The CDR3 DNA reads TGTGCCAGCAGCTTAGCGCAGGGGGCTTGGAATGAGCAGTTCTTC.

This clonotype was seen repeatedly, ten times or more. The chain carries TRBV4-2 and TRBJ2-1; D call uncertain. The CDR3 has 14 residues. Germline values: CDR1 LGHNA, CDR2 YNFKEQ. Trimming took 4 bases from V and 6 from J, leaving 13 bases between them. Here the CDR3 reads CASSPYTPSNEQFF. The CDR3 DNA is TGTGCCAGCAGCCCTTATACTCCCTCCAATGAGCAGTTCTTC.